Here is one T cell receptor (beta chain) with its context. V gave up 8 bases and J gave up 7 bases; unmatched junction bases: 9. Germline CDR1 and CDR2: SQVTM and ANQGSEA. The CDR3 consists of 14 residues. This sample is drawn from a study of T cell changes during pregnancy in multiple sclerosis. TCRdb's copy holds only in-frame clones and misses some; the assay was immunoSEQ multiplex PCR. The sample holds 35,000 to 45,000 clones, roughly nine tenths seen once. The clonotype originates from a female donor with multiple sclerosis, enrolled in a pregnancy study. The sample here was CD4+ T cells from peripheral blood mononuclear cells, taken in the first trimester of pregnancy. V gene TRBV29-1 combines with J gene TRBJ2-1, with 12 bases that match TRBD2. CDR3 region: CSTLTSGRGNEQFF. CDR3 nucleotide sequence: TGCAGCACCTTGACTAGCGGGAGAGGGAATGAGCAGTTCTTC.